This paragraph reports one T cell receptor (beta chain). The protocol was immunoSEQ multiplex PCR, while the TCRdb copy is restricted to in-frame clones and leaves out a portion. The sample shows under 500,000 clones, about 89% of them seen only once. This entry is derived from a study of blood T cell repertoires in COVID-19. The TCR sequence derives from a woman in her thirties with acute or convalescent COVID-19. The sequenced sample consisted of peripheral blood.

The CDR3 DNA is TGTGCCAGCAGTTTATCGGGAGGGATGGGGAACACTGAAGCTTTCTTT. Translation: CASSLSGGMGNTEAFF. The rearrangement links TRBV27 to TRBJ1-1; D not resolved. There are 16 residues in the CDR3. V lost 0 bases and J lost 1, with 12 bases in between. Germline V gene sequence: CDR1 MNHEY, CDR2 SMNVEV (reference sequence).